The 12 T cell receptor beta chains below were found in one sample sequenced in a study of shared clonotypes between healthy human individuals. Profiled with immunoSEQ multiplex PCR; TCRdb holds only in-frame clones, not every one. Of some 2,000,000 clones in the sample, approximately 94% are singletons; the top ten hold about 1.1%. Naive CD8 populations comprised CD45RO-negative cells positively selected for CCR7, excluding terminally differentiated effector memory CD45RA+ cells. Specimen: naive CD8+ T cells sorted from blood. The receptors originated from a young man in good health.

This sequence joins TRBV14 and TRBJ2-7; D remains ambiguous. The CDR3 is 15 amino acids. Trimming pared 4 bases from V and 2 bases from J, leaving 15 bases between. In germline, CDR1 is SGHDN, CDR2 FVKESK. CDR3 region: CASSPVESSPYEQYF. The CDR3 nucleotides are TGTGCCAGCAGCCCGGTAGAGAGCTCCCCCTACGAGCAGTACTTC.

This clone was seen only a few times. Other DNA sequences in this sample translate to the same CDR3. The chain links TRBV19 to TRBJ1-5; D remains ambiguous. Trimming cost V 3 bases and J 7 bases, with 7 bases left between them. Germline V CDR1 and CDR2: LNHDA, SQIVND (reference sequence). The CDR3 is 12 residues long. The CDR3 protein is CASSIGGQPQHF. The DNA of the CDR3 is TGTGCCAGTAGTATCGGTGGGCAGCCCCAGCATTTT. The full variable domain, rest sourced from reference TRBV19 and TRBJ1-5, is DGGITQSPKYLFRKEGQNVTLSCEQNLNHDAMYWYRQDPGQGLRLIYYSQIVNDFQKGDIAEGYSVSREKKESFPLTVTSAQKNPTAFYLCASSIGGQPQHFGDGTRLSIL.

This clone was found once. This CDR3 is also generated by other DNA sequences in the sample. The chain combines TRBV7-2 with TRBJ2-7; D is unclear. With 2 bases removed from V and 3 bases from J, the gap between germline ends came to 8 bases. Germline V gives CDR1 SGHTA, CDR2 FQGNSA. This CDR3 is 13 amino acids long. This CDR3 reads CASSLIPRYEQYF. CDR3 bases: TGTGCCAGCAGCTTAATCCCGCGCTACGAGCAGTACTTC.

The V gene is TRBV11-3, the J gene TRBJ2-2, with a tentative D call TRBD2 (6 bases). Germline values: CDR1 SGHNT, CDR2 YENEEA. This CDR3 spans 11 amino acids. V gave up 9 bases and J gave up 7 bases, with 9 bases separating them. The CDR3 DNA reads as TGTGCCAGGTCGGGGGACGGGGAGCTGTTTTTT. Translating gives CARSGDGELFF. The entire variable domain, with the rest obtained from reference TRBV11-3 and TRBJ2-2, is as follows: EAGVVQSPRYKIIEKKQPVAFWCNPISGHNTLYWYLQNLGQGPELLIRYENEEAVDDSQLPKDRFSAERLKGVDSTLKIQPAELGDSAVYLCARSGDGELFFGEGSRLTVL.

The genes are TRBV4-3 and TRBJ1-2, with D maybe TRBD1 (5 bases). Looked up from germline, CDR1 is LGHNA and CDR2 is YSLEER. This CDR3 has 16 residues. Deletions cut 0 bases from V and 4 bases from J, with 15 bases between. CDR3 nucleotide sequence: TGCGCCAGCAGCCAAGATGGGACCCCTTCGGGCTATGGCTACACCTTC. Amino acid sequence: CASSQDGTPSGYGYTF.

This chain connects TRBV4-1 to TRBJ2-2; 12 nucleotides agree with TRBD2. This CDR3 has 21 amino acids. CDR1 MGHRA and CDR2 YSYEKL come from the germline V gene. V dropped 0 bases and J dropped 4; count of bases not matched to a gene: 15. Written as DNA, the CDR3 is TGCGCCAGCAGCCAAGAGCGAGTGGCTAGCGGGAGGGCCCCGGGCACCGGGGAGCTGTTTTTT. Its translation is CASSQERVASGRAPGTGELFF.

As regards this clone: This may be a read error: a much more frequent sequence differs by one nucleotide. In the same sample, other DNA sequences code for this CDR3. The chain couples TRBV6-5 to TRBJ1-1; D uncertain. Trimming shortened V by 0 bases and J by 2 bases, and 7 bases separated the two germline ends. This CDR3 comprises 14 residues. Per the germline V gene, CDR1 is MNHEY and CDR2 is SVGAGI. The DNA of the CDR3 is TGTGCCAGCAGTTACTCGGAGGGTAACACTGAAGCTTTCTTT. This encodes CASSYSEGNTEAFF.

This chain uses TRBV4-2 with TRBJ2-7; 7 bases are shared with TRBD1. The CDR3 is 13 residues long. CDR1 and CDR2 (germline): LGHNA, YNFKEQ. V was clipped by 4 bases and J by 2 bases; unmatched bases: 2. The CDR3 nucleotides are TGTGCCAGCAGCCCGGGACAGACCTACGAGCAGTACTTC. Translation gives CASSPGQTYEQYF.

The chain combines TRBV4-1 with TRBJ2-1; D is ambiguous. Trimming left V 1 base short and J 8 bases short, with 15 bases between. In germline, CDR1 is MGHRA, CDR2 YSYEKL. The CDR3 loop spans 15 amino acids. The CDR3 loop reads CASSQVENLGDEQFF. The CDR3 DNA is TGCGCCAGCAGCCAAGTGGAGAACTTAGGCGATGAGCAGTTCTTC.

DNA of the CDR3: TGCGCCAGCAGTGAAGGGAGGGGAGTTTTGAACACTGAAGCTTTCTTT. Amino acids: CASSEGRGVLNTEAFF. This rearrangement joins TRBV10-1 to TRBJ1-1, with D possibly being TRBD1 (5 bases). In germline, CDR1 is WNHNN, CDR2 SYGVQD (reference sequence). Trimming removed 3 bases from V and 0 bases from J, with 14 bases in between. The CDR3 spans 16 residues.

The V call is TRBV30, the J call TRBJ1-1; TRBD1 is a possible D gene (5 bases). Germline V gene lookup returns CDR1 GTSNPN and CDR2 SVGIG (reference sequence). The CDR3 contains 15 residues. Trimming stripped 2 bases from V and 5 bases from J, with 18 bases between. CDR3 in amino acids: CAWSKMTDGATEAFF. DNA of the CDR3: TGTGCCTGGAGTAAGATGACTGACGGGGCTACTGAAGCTTTCTTT.

The DNA for the CDR3 is TGTGCCAGCAGCTTAGCCAGGGGTCAAAGCCTTTACAATGAGCAGTTCTTC. Amino acid sequence: CASSLARGQSLYNEQFF. The chain is built from TRBV7-2 and TRBJ2-1; TRBD1 is a possible D gene (6 bases). Germline V gene sequence: CDR1 SGHTA, CDR2 FQGNSA. Trimming shortened V by 0 bases and J by 4 bases, and 16 bases separated the two germline ends. The CDR3 runs 17 residues.